Following are 15 T cell receptor beta chains from one sample sequenced in a study of beta chain features in type 1 diabetes. Their cognate antigens are unknown. Expressed TCRB transcripts were sequenced because the isolated RNA had all been reverse transcribed beforehand. This table comes from immunoSEQ multiplex PCR, and its TCRdb copy is limited to in-frame clones, with some not included. The repertoire holds more than 100,000 clones, approximately 10% seen once, with about 0.7% in the top ten. Study results and caveats: A moderate, significant TCRB CDR3 shortening appeared in type 1 diabetes across four CD4+ subsets.

Sequenced: central memory CD4+ T cells from blood. The origin of the receptors is a man aged 30 to 45 with type 1 diabetes.

This clone was seen more than once but under ten times. This chain uses TRBV30 with TRBJ1-1, with D tentatively TRBD1 (5 bases). Germline CDR1 reads GTSNPN; CDR2 reads SVGIG (reference sequence). The CDR3 spans 13 residues. V was trimmed by 2 bases and J by 1 base, leaving 8 bases between them. CDR3: CAWSLQGNTEAFF. CDR3 sequence (DNA): TGTGCCTGGAGTCTCCAGGGGAACACTGAAGCTTTCTTT.

The V and J genes are TRBV7-8 and TRBJ2-2, with a weak D call TRBD2 (6 bases). V dropped 2 bases and J dropped 3 bases, with 13 bases sitting between them. The germline V gene encodes CDR1 SGHVS and CDR2 FQNEAQ. CDR3 length equals 16 residues. The CDR3 region is CASSLTVAVDTGELFF. For the CDR3, the DNA is TGTGCCAGCAGCTTAACGGTAGCGGTTGACACCGGGGAGCTGTTTTTT.

This clone has only a few counts. This rearrangement joins TRBV5-1 to TRBJ2-7, with TRBD1 matching over 7 bases. The junction had 8 bases not matched to a gene; V was cut back by 1 base and J by 7 bases. The germline V gene has CDR1 SGHRS and CDR2 YFSETQ. The CDR3 runs 14 residues. This chain's CDR3 is CASSLYDRVGEQYF. The CDR3 DNA sequence: TGCGCCAGCAGCTTGTACGACAGGGTAGGGGAGCAGTACTTC.

The V call is TRBV2, the J call TRBJ2-5, with D hard to call. V was shortened by 7 bases and J by 5 bases, with 20 bases between the two germline ends. This CDR3 is built from 15 residues. The germline gives CDR1 SNHLY, CDR2 FYNNEI. The CDR3 region is CASMVSGLYGETQYF. CDR3 bases: TGTGCCAGCATGGTTTCTGGTCTCTACGGGGAGACCCAGTACTTC.

The J gene is TRBJ2-5, the V gene TRBV4-1, with TRBD2 matching 11 bases. CDR3 length: 18 amino acids. Looked up from germline, CDR1 is MGHRA and CDR2 is YSYEKL. Unmatched junction bases numbered 11, after V lost 3 bases and J lost 2 bases. DNA of the CDR3: TGCGCCAGCAGCCACCCGGGACTAGCGGTTCCTAATCAAGAGACCCAGTACTTC. It encodes CASSHPGLAVPNQETQYF.

In its sample, this clone was seen a few times. CDR3 coding DNA: TGTGCCAGCTCACCACCCGGGCAGGGGATAGGCGATGGCTACACCTTC. This sequence encodes CASSPPGQGIGDGYTF. The rearrangement joins TRBV18 to TRBJ1-2; D might be TRBD1 (6 bases). Per germline, CDR1 KGHSH and CDR2 LQKENI. Trimming took 0 bases from V and 6 from J, leaving 17 bases between them. This CDR3 region has 16 residues. The whole variable domain, remainder taken from reference TRBV18 and TRBJ1-2, is NAGVMQNPRHLVRRRGQEARLRCSPMKGHSHVYWYRQLPEEGLKFMVYLQKENIIDESGMPKERFSAEFPKEGPSILRIQQVVRGDSAAYFCASSPPGQGIGDGYTFGSGTRLTVV.

The chain has TRBV2 and TRBJ2-7; D not resolved. The germline CDR1 and CDR2 sequences are SNHLY and FYNNEI. V lost 4 bases and J 3 bases, leaving 7 bases between the germline ends. The CDR3 sequence is 12 residues long. CDR3 protein: CASSVTGYEQYF. CDR3 nucleotide sequence: TGTGCCAGCAGTGTTACCGGCTACGAGCAGTACTTC.

Only a few counts were recorded for this clone. The chain couples TRBV27 to TRBJ2-7, with 8 bases identical to TRBD2. The CDR3 extends over 16 amino acids. Per the germline V gene, CDR1 is MNHEY and CDR2 is SMNVEV (reference sequence). V trimming: 6 bases; J trimming: 2 bases; junction bases outside the gene matches: 12. The CDR3, as DNA: TGTGCCAGCAGGAGGGGCGGCGGGGGGACCGCCTACGAGCAGTACTTC. Residues: CASRRGGGGTAYEQYF.

At least ten counts were recorded for this clone. The chain recombines TRBV19 with TRBJ2-7; a weak D match, TRBD2 (5 bases). This CDR3 is built from 12 residues. Deletions cut 6 bases from V and 1 base from J, with 7 bases between. Per the germline V gene, CDR1 is LNHDA and CDR2 is SQIVND (reference sequence). CDR3 DNA: TGTGCCAGTAGCCGGGATTCCTACGAGCAGTACTTC. This sequence encodes CASSRDSYEQYF.

V gene TRBV18 combines with J gene TRBJ2-2; D unresolved. The germline V gene has CDR1 KGHSH and CDR2 LQKENI. Trimming took off 1 base at V and 8 bases at J, with 14 bases between the two ends. The CDR3 has 15 residues. This CDR3 reads CASSPRASYEGELFF. DNA of the CDR3: TGTGCCAGCTCACCACGAGCCTCCTATGAGGGGGAGCTGTTTTTT. Variable domain in full (rest from reference TRBV18 and TRBJ2-2): NAGVMQNPRHLVRRRGQEARLRCSPMKGHSHVYWYRQLPEEGLKFMVYLQKENIIDESGMPKERFSAEFPKEGPSILRIQQVVRGDSAAYFCASSPRASYEGELFFGEGSRLTVL.

The chain is built from TRBV5-1 and TRBJ2-1; tentative D call: TRBD1 (6 bases). The germline gives CDR1 SGHRS, CDR2 YFSETQ. Trimming pared 3 bases from V and 6 bases from J, leaving 16 bases between. The CDR3 runs 15 residues. The DNA of the CDR3 is TGCGCCAGCAGCTCAGACAGGCTCGGAGGCAATGAGCAGTTCTTC. It codes for CASSSDRLGGNEQFF.

The V gene is TRBV6-6, the J gene TRBJ2-7, with 9 positions matching TRBD1. Trimming at V came to 7 bases and at J to 5 bases, leaving 12 bases not matched to a gene. The CDR3 covers 15 residues. Per germline, CDR1 MNHNY and CDR2 SVGAGI (reference sequence). The DNA for the CDR3 is TGTGCCAGCACCCCCCGGAACAGGGGGCACCACGAGCAGTACTTC. It is translated as CASTPRNRGHHEQYF.

The chain recombines TRBV30 with TRBJ1-6; D is undetermined. The CDR3 totals 15 residues. Per germline, CDR1 GTSNPN and CDR2 SVGIG (reference sequence). Trimming left V 7 bases short and J 0 bases short, with 13 bases between. CDR3 in amino acids: CASASTSSYNSPLHF. The CDR3 region has the DNA TGTGCCTCCGCTTCAACTTCCTCCTATAATTCACCCCTCCACTTT.

This clone was picked up many times. The gene calls are TRBV5-5 and TRBJ2-6; possibly TRBD1 for D (6 bases). Looked up from germline, CDR1 is SGHKS and CDR2 is YYEKEE (reference sequence). Trimming removed 3 bases from V and 0 bases from J, with 13 bases in between. The CDR3 totals 17 residues. The CDR3 sequence: CASSSPGQSSGANVLTF. For the CDR3, the DNA is TGTGCCAGCAGCTCTCCCGGACAGTCCTCTGGGGCCAACGTCCTGACTTTC.

This chain links TRBV5-6 with TRBJ2-7; TRBD1 agrees at 7 bases. The J segment lost 2 bases and the V segment lost 3 bases, leaving 8 bases of the junction unmatched. This CDR3 is 15 amino acids long. From germline, CDR1 is SGHDT and CDR2 YYEEEE. The CDR3 loop reads CASSSTPQGAYEQYF. In DNA, the CDR3 is TGTGCCAGCAGCTCTACCCCTCAGGGGGCCTACGAGCAGTACTTC.